This TCR beta chain stems from a study of Ad26.COV2.S vaccination and SARS-CoV-2 variants. TCRdb keeps only in-frame clones here, not all; method: immunoSEQ multiplex PCR. The top ten hold 1.5% to 2.5% of the sample, which has roughly 320,000 clones, more than 70% seen once. Treatment denoted: about 20 received Ad26.COV2.S at low or high dose, single or two shots; several received placebo; per-sample allocation not given. Sampling occurred on day 63 after the first vaccine or placebo injection. The input for sequencing was peripheral blood, taken in a trial of Ad26.COV2.S vaccine versus placebo. The source of this sequence is a person aged 18-60 years who received the Ad26.COV2.S COVID-19 vaccine or a placebo.

The CDR3 DNA reads as TGTGCCAGCAGCCAGGGGTCCTATAATTCACCCCTCCACTTT. It is translated as CASSQGSYNSPLHF. The V and J genes are TRBV3-1 (or the pseudogene TRBV3-2) and TRBJ1-6; no reliable D call. Germline V gene lookup returns CDR1 LGHDT and CDR2 YNNKEL (reference sequence). Trimming shortened V by 3 bases and J by 1 base, and 4 bases separated the two germline ends. The CDR3 runs 14 residues.